What follows are 2 T cell receptor beta chains derived from one specimen sequenced in a study of control samples from healthy donors and cancer patients (dated by TCRdb to 2018 to 2020). The library relied on the immunoSEQ multiplex PCR assay. TCRdb mirrors the immuneACCESS table, restricted to in-frame sequences. Some clones are absent from its copies; in checked studies, under half trace to an unresolved V gene, and the reason for the others is unknown. Counted in this sample were 85,000 to 95,000 clones; approximately 89% of them appeared once. The ten top clones hold around 1% of the sample. What was sequenced was blood. All receptors derive from a woman aged 25 to 45 in good health.

J is TRBJ1-1 and V is TRBV27; D gene uncertain. Trimming left V 2 bases short and J 1 base short, with 8 bases between. This CDR3 contains 14 residues. Looked up from germline, CDR1 is MNHEY and CDR2 is SMNVEV (reference sequence). The CDR3 region has the DNA TGTGCCAGCAGTTTAGCGACAACGAACACTGAAGCTTTCTTT. It encodes CASSLATTNTEAFF.

V is TRBV6-1 and J is TRBJ2-7, with unresolved D. Trimming took 4 bases from V and 2 from J, leaving 27 bases between them. The CDR3 extends over 19 amino acids. Looked up from germline, CDR1 is MNHNS and CDR2 is SASEGT. CDR3 amino acids: CASSAIRPRGQPWPYEQYF. In DNA, the CDR3 is TGTGCCAGCAGTGCGATACGACCTCGTGGTCAACCGTGGCCCTACGAGCAGTACTTC.